The 27 T cell receptor beta chains presented below share a single source sample, sequenced in a study of shared clonotypes between healthy human individuals. TCRdb keeps only in-frame clones here, not all; method: immunoSEQ multiplex PCR. The sample yields about 560,000 clones, 70% to 80% seen once. Sequencing was performed on PBMCs. The receptors derive from a woman in her thirties or forties in good health. Some clones in this sample may be carry-over from other donors' samples.

There are a few counts of this clone. This rearrangement joins TRBV9 to TRBJ2-5; tentative D call: TRBD2 (6 bases). V dropped 2 bases and J dropped 5 bases, with 13 bases sitting between them. Germline V gene data show CDR1 as SGDLS and CDR2 as YYNGEE. The CDR3 extends over 14 amino acids. CDR3: CASSVTAGSETQYF. CDR3 DNA sequence: TGTGCCAGCAGCGTCACCGCCGGGAGCGAGACCCAGTACTTC.

In this sample, this clone turned up once. At the DNA level, this CDR3 is encoded by other sequences in the same sample as well. V is TRBV9 and J is TRBJ2-1, with D possibly being TRBD2 (6 bases). Trimming left V 2 bases short and J 3 bases short, with 9 bases between. Germline assignment: CDR1 SGDLS and CDR2 YYNGEE. This CDR3 comprises 14 residues. The DNA of the CDR3 is TGTGCCAGCAGCGTTGGCGGGAACTACAATGAGCAGTTCTTC. It yields the protein CASSVGGNYNEQFF.

A remark on this clone: Other DNA sequences in the same sample also yield this CDR3. The gene calls are TRBV6-5 and TRBJ1-1; D perhaps matches TRBD1 (5 bases). There are 13 residues in the CDR3. Trimming pared 5 bases from V and 0 bases from J, leaving 7 bases between. Germline assignment: CDR1 MNHEY and CDR2 SVGAGI. The CDR3 loop reads CASSKQVNTEAFF. The CDR3 DNA reads as TGTGCCAGCAGTAAACAGGTGAACACTGAAGCTTTCTTT.

A remark on this clone: The limits of the CDR3 on the DNA are not certain, so only TCRdb's listed CDR3 is given. This chain links TRBV25-1 with TRBJ2-4; the D segment call TRBD1 is taken from the table without a DNA check. With termini counted, the CDR3 has 15 amino acids. From germline, CDR1 is MGHDK and CDR2 SYGVNS. CDR3 loop: CASSEFRVGQGSDYF.

A note on this clone: Other nucleotide sequences from this sample produce the same CDR3. The J gene is TRBJ2-2, the V gene TRBV7-9; D gene unclear. Trimming removed 5 bases at V and 2 bases at J, with 3 bases between. Germline-derived CDR1 and CDR2 are SEHNR and FQNEAQ (reference sequence). CDR3 length: 12 residues. In DNA form, the CDR3 reads TGTGCCAGCAGCCTAAACACCGGGGAGCTGTTTTTT. Translated: CASSLNTGELFF.

This clone came up once. V gene TRBV28 combines with J gene TRBJ1-5, with TRBD1 as a possible D gene (5 bases). The CDR3 has 13 residues. V lost 9 bases to trimming and J lost 6 bases, with 15 bases between them. Germline V CDR1 and CDR2: MDHEN, SYDVKM. CDR3 in amino acids: CASNTGRTQPQHF. The DNA for the CDR3 is TGTGCCAGTAATACAGGACGTACTCAGCCCCAGCATTTT.

V and J are TRBV2 and TRBJ1-4; D unresolved. The CDR3 has 14 residues. CDR1 is SNHLY, CDR2 FYNNEI, per germline. V lost 3 bases to trimming and J lost 8 bases, with 13 bases between them. The CDR3 DNA is TGTGCCAGCAGTGAGGACGCTTCGTCGGAAAAACTGTTTTTT. The encoded protein is CASSEDASSEKLFF.

This clone was counted a few times. This may stem from a read error, because a much larger clone lies one nucleotide away. This sample also contains other DNA sequences that code for the same CDR3. The chain combines TRBV4-1 with TRBJ2-3; TRBD1 is a possible D gene (6 bases). CDR1 is MGHRA and CDR2 is YSYEKL in the germline V gene. The V and J ends lost 2 bases and 3 bases respectively, with 9 bases between them. CDR3 size: 14 residues. The CDR3 sequence is CASSQPDSTDTQYF. The CDR3 coding sequence is TGCGCCAGCAGCCAACCGGACAGTACAGATACGCAGTATTTT.

The genes are TRBV11-2 and TRBJ2-3; D is ambiguous. Germline CDR1 reads SGHAT; CDR2 reads FQNNGV. The ends were cut back, 4 bases at V and 5 bases at J, with 7 bases in the middle. This CDR3 is 12 amino acids long. The CDR3 protein is CASSSMGDTQYF. The CDR3 DNA is TGTGCCAGCAGCTCGATGGGAGATACGCAGTATTTT.

Here the CDR3 reads CASSIEVSGDRRGYGYTF. DNA of the CDR3: TGTGCCAGTAGTATAGAAGTCTCGGGAGACAGAAGAGGGTATGGCTACACCTTC. The V and J genes are TRBV19 and TRBJ1-2, with TRBD1 as a possible D gene (5 bases). Germline CDR1 is LNHDA and CDR2 is SQIVND (reference sequence). This CDR3 has 18 amino acids. V was shortened by 0 bases and J by 5 bases, with 22 bases between the two germline ends.

The chain couples TRBV29-1 to TRBJ1-2, with D hard to call. Germline CDR1 SQVTM, CDR2 ANQGSEA. The CDR3 covers 12 residues. V gave up 6 bases and J gave up 6 bases, with 14 bases separating them. The chain's CDR3 is CSVRHGMNGYTF. In DNA, the CDR3 is TGCAGCGTCCGACATGGGATGAATGGCTACACCTTC.

The V and J genes are TRBV5-1 and TRBJ2-7; no firm D call. The CDR3 totals 13 residues. Germline lookup yields CDR1 SGHRS and CDR2 YFSETQ. With 4 bases removed from V and 5 bases from J, the gap between germline ends came to 13 bases. The CDR3 region has the DNA TGCGCCAGCAGCAAGGACCCAACGGACGAGCAGTACTTC. It is translated as CASSKDPTDEQYF.

The gene calls are TRBV10-3 and TRBJ2-2, with D unresolved. The CDR3 covers 13 residues. Trimming took 6 bases from V and 5 from J, leaving 10 bases between them. Germline-derived CDR1 and CDR2 are ENHRY and SYGVKD. DNA of the CDR3: TGTGCCATCAGCAAAGTTGGGACCGGGGAGCTGTTTTTT. Translated, it gives CAISKVGTGELFF.

Concerning this clone itself: Germline and junction disagree at one end, which may indicate a read error. The DNA of the CDR3 is TGTGCCAGCAGCGAAGACAGACACCATGTCGAGCAGTACTTC. It encodes CASSEDRHHVEQYF. The chain uses TRBV2 and TRBJ2-7; D might be TRBD1 (5 bases). Germline V lookup: CDR1 SNHLY, CDR2 FYNNEI. This CDR3 spans 14 amino acids.

This clone is a singleton in its sample. The rearrangement joins TRBV30 to TRBJ1-1, with D perhaps matching TRBD1 (5 bases). Germline CDR1 GTSNPN, CDR2 SVGIG (reference sequence). The CDR3 covers 14 residues. V lost 2 bases, J lost 1 base, and 11 bases lay in between. CDR3 amino acids: CAWSRRGGNTEAFF. The DNA of the CDR3 is TGTGCCTGGAGTCGGCGGGGGGGGAACACTGAAGCTTTCTTT.

V usage is TRBV5-1 and J usage is TRBJ2-7, with D perhaps given as TRBD1 or TRBD2 (5 bases each). Germline V gene lookup returns CDR1 SGHRS and CDR2 YFSETQ. This CDR3 region has 15 residues. The ends were cut back, 4 bases at V and 2 bases at J, with 16 bases in the middle. The CDR3 DNA follows: TGCGCCAGCAGCCTGGTGGGGCGGGCCACCTACGAGCAGTACTTC. Translation: CASSLVGRATYEQYF.

V and J are TRBV14 and TRBJ2-1; 10 nucleotides align to TRBD2. CDR3 length: 15 amino acids. CDR1 is SGHDN and CDR2 is FVKESK in the germline V gene. Trimming at V came to 1 base and at J to 7 bases, leaving 4 bases not matched to a gene. The CDR3 sequence is CASSQGLAGENEQFF. CDR3 coding DNA: TGTGCCAGCAGCCAAGGGCTAGCGGGAGAGAATGAGCAGTTCTTC.

V usage is TRBV4-3 and J usage is TRBJ2-3, with TRBD2 identical over 12 bases. Germline V gene sequence: CDR1 LGHNA, CDR2 YSLEER. V shed 4 bases and J 1 base; nucleotides not matched to a gene: 6. The CDR3 is 17 amino acids. CDR3 DNA sequence: TGCGCCAGCAGCCCGGGACTAGCGGGCCTTGGCACAGATACGCAGTATTTT. Encoded protein: CASSPGLAGLGTDTQYF.

This chain joins TRBV7-2 and TRBJ2-1, with D unresolved. V was trimmed by 1 base and J by 15 bases, leaving 13 bases between them. The CDR3 length is 12 residues. Looked up from germline, CDR1 is SGHTA and CDR2 is FQGNSA. CDR3 amino acids: CASSLVGSPWFF. The CDR3 DNA follows: TGTGCCAGCAGCTTAGTGGGGTCCCCCTGGTTCTTC.

About this clone itself: This likely came from a read error, as a far larger clone is one base away. Other DNA sequences from this sample encode an identical CDR3 as well. This rearrangement joins TRBV4-3 to TRBJ1-1, with D hard to call. The CDR3 spans 14 residues. The V end lost 0 bases, the J end lost 4 bases, and 9 bases lay between the germline ends. Germline V lookup: CDR1 LGHNA, CDR2 YSLEER. CDR3 amino acids: CASSQDFGGTEAFF. The CDR3 DNA reads TGCGCCAGCAGCCAAGATTTCGGTGGCACTGAAGCTTTCTTT.

This chain joins TRBV25-1 and TRBJ2-1, with 9 bases fitting TRBD1. CDR3 length: 16 amino acids. The V and J ends lost 4 bases and 0 bases, in that order; junction bases with no gene match: 4. Germline CDR1 reads MGHDK; CDR2 reads SYGVNS. CDR3 in amino acids: CASSAATGGSYNEQFF. The CDR3 bases are TGTGCCAGCAGTGCCGCGACAGGGGGCTCCTACAATGAGCAGTTCTTC.

As for this clone: This sample includes further DNA sequences coding for the same CDR3. This rearrangement joins TRBV5-6 to TRBJ2-7; a weak D match, TRBD1 (6 bases). The germline CDR1 and CDR2 sequences are SGHDT and YYEEEE. This CDR3 region has 14 residues. V was shortened by 2 bases and J by 0 bases, with 9 bases between the two germline ends. CDR3 nucleotides: TGTGCCAGCAGCTTCGACAGGCGCTCCTACGAGCAGTACTTC. Translating gives CASSFDRRSYEQYF.

The chain employs TRBV10-3 and TRBJ1-6, with D possibly being TRBD1 (6 bases). V was pared by 11 bases and J by 9 bases, with 20 bases between. The CDR3 has 14 amino acids. The germline V gene has CDR1 ENHRY and CDR2 SYGVKD. This CDR3 reads CASTEQGWGSPLHF. The CDR3 bases are TGTGCCTCCACTGAACAGGGATGGGGTTCACCCCTCCACTTT.

The gene calls are TRBV6-5 and TRBJ1-3; D might be TRBD1 (5 bases). The V end lost 2 bases, the J end lost 3 bases, and 14 bases lay between the germline ends. This CDR3 has 16 residues. Germline V CDR1 and CDR2: MNHEY, SVGAGI. The CDR3 DNA follows: TGTGCCAGCAGTTACATTGGGGGGATAGGTGGAAACACCATATATTTT. It yields the protein CASSYIGGIGGNTIYF.

This clone was found once. For the CDR3, the DNA is TGTGCCAGCAGTTCCGGGACAGGGGTTTTAGCTAATGAAAAACTGTTTTTT. It specifies CASSSGTGVLANEKLFF. This chain joins TRBV27 and TRBJ1-4, with 10 bases lining up with TRBD1. V lost 4 bases and J lost 3; bases outside the gene matches: 8. CDR3 length equals 17 residues. Germline values: CDR1 MNHEY, CDR2 SMNVEV (reference sequence).

This sequence joins TRBV5-1 and TRBJ2-1; TRBD2 matches at 9 bases. The germline V gene encodes CDR1 SGHRS and CDR2 YFSETQ. CDR3 length: 16 amino acids. Trimming removed 1 base from V and 5 bases from J; junction bases left unmatched: 7. The CDR3: CASSLIGAGGNNEQFF. The CDR3 nucleotides read TGCGCCAGCAGCTTGATCGGCGCGGGAGGGAACAATGAGCAGTTCTTC.

This clone has more than one count but fewer than ten. V is TRBV5-1 and J is TRBJ2-1; D possibly corresponds to TRBD2 (6 bases). The V and J ends lost 5 bases and 5 bases respectively, with 17 bases between them. CDR3 length equals 15 residues. Germline-derived CDR1 and CDR2 are SGHRS and YFSETQ. In DNA form, the CDR3 reads TGCGCCAGCAGGCGAACGATAGCGGCCGACAATGAGCAGTTCTTC. Translation: CASRRTIAADNEQFF.